This T cell receptor beta chain was captured by sequencing in a study of blood T cell repertoires in COVID-19. Allocation to cohorts depended on clinical history reported by the participants. The table came from immunoSEQ multiplex PCR; TCRdb's copy has only in-frame clones and leaves some out. The sample lists a few hundred thousand clones; around four fifths were seen once. Germline V gene lookup returns CDR1 WSHSY and CDR2 SAAADI. This CDR3 comprises 16 residues. The V end lost 4 bases, the J end lost 3 bases, and 18 bases lay between the germline ends. This chain joins TRBV10-2 and TRBJ1-2, with D uncertain. This sequence originates from a man aged 25-40 years with acute COVID-19. Sequencing used PBMCs or T cells enriched from blood (not recorded which). This chain's CDR3 is CASSGGEHTAYYGYTF. The CDR3 DNA sequence: TGCGCCAGCAGTGGAGGAGAGCATACGGCGTACTATGGCTACACCTTC.